The sequence of this TCR beta chain was determined in a study of OX40 agonist ivuxolimab in advanced cancers. Overall study results and limits: The antigens recognized by the expanded peripheral T cells, that is their antigen specificity, were not determined.

Germline V gene lookup returns CDR1 LNHNV and CDR2 YYDKDF (reference sequence). The CDR3 totals 14 residues. The V end was cut by 0 bases, the J end by 8 bases, with 13 bases between. This table comes from immunoSEQ multiplex PCR, and its TCRdb copy is limited to in-frame clones, with some not included. The repertoire has around 80,000 clones, approximately 89% of them found once; the top ten carry over 0.15%. In the case of this clone: As yet, its antigen is unknown.

The clonotype was recovered from an adult with an advanced solid tumor such as melanoma, head and neck, liver or kidney cancer. The material sequenced was CD4+ or CD8+ T cells sorted from blood, taken in a trial of the OX40 agonist ivuxolimab. The J gene is TRBJ1-2, the V gene TRBV15, with a tentative D call TRBD1 (5 bases). The CDR3 protein is CATSRDLGGGGYTF. The CDR3 nucleotides are TGTGCCACCAGCAGAGATCTGGGGGGAGGCGGCTACACCTTC.